Sequencing of this TCR beta chain was carried out in a study of spatial heterogeneity in lung cancer. Findings of the study overall: Mutation counts in tumors were tracked by counts of expanded intratumoral alpha and beta TCRs.

To note about this clonotype: Its antigen is currently unknown.

TCRdb called the 5' RACE reads again in MiXCR, with one record for every CDR3 protein. The repertoire consists of 20,000 to 25,000 distinct CDR3 sequences, with roughly 10% occurring once and the leading ten covering 7.7%. Time point noted: sample taken at primary tumor resection. Extraction of whole RNA from tumor, nontumor lung or frozen PBMC preceded unsorted sequencing. Trimming took off 5 bases at V and 6 bases at J, with 20 bases between the two ends. CDR1 SGHTA and CDR2 FQGNSA come from the germline V gene. This CDR3 has 15 amino acids. The starting material was lung tumor tissue, obtained at surgery. The chain combines TRBV7-2 with TRBJ2-7, with D tentatively TRBD1 (6 bases). The sequence was obtained from a male donor with early-stage non-small cell lung cancer. The CDR3 DNA reads TGTGCCAGCAGCCCGACTGGAGACAGGCGACTCGAGCAGTACTTC. Residues: CASSPTGDRRLEQYF.